Here is one T cell receptor (beta chain) with its context. What it binds is not known. CDR1 is SGDLS, CDR2 YYNGEE, per germline. The CDR3 has 16 amino acids. This sample is part of a study of regulatory T cells in long-lasting Graves disease. Study-wide results and caveats: Comparison showed that persistent patients shared more public clonotypes (around 3,000) than new patients (966). Under persistent disease, TRBV28, TRBJ1-2 and TRBJ2-5 were used preferentially.

Time point specified: newly diagnosed GD, antithyroid drugs for less than 3 months. PBMC-extracted RNA yielded the TCR library. EDTA tubes received nine milliliters of collected peripheral blood. Investigators prepared the TCR beta libraries by applying iRepertoire HTBI primers and Arm-PCR of CDR3 regions. Original processing methods: Sequenced samples collectively carried 62 TRBV and 14 TRBJ segments. TCRdb itself ran the multiplex PCR reads through MiXCR, one entry per CDR3 protein. The V and J calls and clone size are TCRdb's, not the authors'. Of 300,000 to 400,000 distinct CDR3 sequences in the sample, 15% to 20% were seen once.

The sequence was obtained from a female donor with Graves disease. The rearrangement joins TRBV9 to TRBJ2-1; TRBD1 agrees at 9 bases. The DNA matches TRBJ2-5 better at its end, which makes the J call doubtful. Sequenced material: peripheral blood mononuclear cells (PBMCs), taken at new diagnosis, from a patient treated with antithyroid drugs. In DNA form, the CDR3 reads TGTGCCAGCAGCGTAGCCGGGACAGGGTCAGGGGAGACCCAGTACTTC. This translates into CASSVAGTGSGETQYF.